Listed below are T cell receptor beta chains from one sample, sequenced in a study of regulatory T cells in long-lasting Graves disease. TCRdb recomputed calls from the multiplex PCR reads with MiXCR, one row per CDR3 protein. The table lists around 250,000 distinct CDR3 sequences, around 16% of them singletons. Source: peripheral blood mononuclear cells (PBMCs), taken at new diagnosis, from a patient treated with antithyroid drugs. The receptors originated from a female donor with Graves disease. Each CDR3 is given with its conserved first and last residue. The D gene is left open where the match is weak. Some rows have no size entry. The others give once, few or many, or a class for an expanded clone.

V: TRBV28
J: TRBJ1-5
D: NA
size: many
CDR3: CASSLLRYSNQPQHF
DNA: TGTGCCAGCAGTTTACTGAGGTATAGCAATCAGCCCCAGCATTTT

V: TRBV10-1
J: TRBJ2-5
D: NA
size: many
CDR3: CASSEPGETQYF
DNA: TGCGCCAGCAGTGAGCCCGGGGAGACCCAGTACTTC

V: TRBV30
J: TRBJ2-7
D: NA
size: many
CDR3: CAWSVGYSYEQYF
DNA: TGTGCCTGGAGTGTCGGATACTCCTACGAGCAGTACTTC

V: TRBV29-1
J: TRBJ1-1
D: NA
size: many
CDR3: CSVGGGRAFF
DNA: TGCAGCGTGGGGGGGGGGCGAGCTTTCTTT

V: TRBV12-3/TRBV12-4
J: TRBJ1-1
D: NA
size: NA
CDR3: CASSSGLSIAFTEAFF
DNA: TGTGCCAGCAGTTCAGGTCTCAGTATTGCTTTCACTGAAGCTTTCTTT

V: TRBV6-1
J: TRBJ2-4
D: NA
size: NA
CDR3: CAEGGSKNIQYF
DNA: TGTGCTGAGGGGGGGTCCAAAAACATTCAGTACTTC

V: TRBV30
J: TRBJ1-4
D: NA
size: many
CDR3: CAWSQTTGALNEKLFF
DNA: TGTGCCTGGAGTCAAACAACCGGGGCCCTGAATGAAAAACTGTTTTTT

V: TRBV18
J: TRBJ2-7
D: NA
size: many
CDR3: CASSPDSSSYEQYF
DNA: TGTGCCAGCTCACCCGACAGCAGCTCCTACGAGCAGTACTTC

V: TRBV11-3
J: TRBJ1-1
D: NA
size: few
CDR3: CASSSHLTATEAFF
DNA: TGTGCCAGCAGCTCTCACTTAACCGCGACTGAAGCTTTCTTT

V: TRBV10-2
J: TRBJ2-3
D: TRBD2
size: many
CDR3: CASTREGEATQYF
DNA: TGCGCCAGCACCCGGGAGGGGGAGGCTACGCAGTATTTT

V: TRBV3-1
J: TRBJ1-3
D: TRBD1
size: many
CDR3: CASSQGGTGKRNTIYF
DNA: TGTGCCAGCAGCCAAGGTGGGACAGGGAAGCGAAACACCATATATTTT

V: TRBV6-1
J: TRBJ1-1
D: NA
size: many
CDR3: CASMSANTEAFF
DNA: TGTGCCAGCATGTCAGCGAACACTGAAGCTTTCTTT

V: TRBV2
J: TRBJ1-2
D: NA
size: NA
CDR3: CASRDGKGGYGYTF
DNA: TGTGCCAGCAGAGACGGGAAGGGGGGCTATGGCTACACCTTC

V: TRBV7-2
J: TRBJ2-3
D: TRBD2
size: NA
CDR3: CASSPSIAGGTDTQYF
DNA: TGTGCCAGCAGCCCTAGTATAGCGGGAGGTACAGATACGCAGTATTTT

V: TRBV18
J: TRBJ1-5
D: TRBD1
size: NA
CDR3: CASSPMGQAYQPQHF
DNA: TGTGCCAGCTCACCAATGGGACAGGCTTATCAGCCCCAGCATTTT

V: TRBV7-6
J: TRBJ1-3
D: NA
size: many
CDR3: CASSLYGQPETIYF
DNA: TGTGCCAGCAGCTTATACGGCCAGCCAGAAACCATATATTTT

V: TRBV15
J: TRBJ2-7
D: NA
size: many
CDR3: CATSRGGRKSSYEQYF
DNA: TGTGCCACCAGCAGAGGGGGACGGAAAAGCTCCTACGAGCAGTACTTC

V: TRBV24-1
J: TRBJ2-2
D: TRBD2
size: many
CDR3: CATSAGLAGDHTGELFF
DNA: TGTGCCACCAGTGCTGGACTAGCGGGAGATCACACCGGGGAGCTGTTTTTT

V: TRBV10-3
J: TRBJ2-5
D: NA
size: many
CDR3: CAISEFFGRGEAETQYF
DNA: TGTGCCATCAGTGAGTTTTTTGGGCGGGGTGAAGCAGAGACCCAGTACTTC

V: TRBV7-6
J: TRBJ1-4
D: NA
size: many
CDR3: CASSSRQNEKLFF
DNA: TGTGCCAGCAGCTCCCGACAGAATGAAAAACTGTTTTTT

V: TRBV11-2
J: TRBJ2-1
D: NA
size: NA
CDR3: CASRPRLEGNEQFF
DNA: TGTGCCAGCAGACCAAGACTAGAAGGCAATGAGCAGTTCTTC

V: TRBV29-1
J: TRBJ1-2
D: TRBD1
size: many
CDR3: CSVVSLTGEYGYTF
DNA: TGCAGCGTTGTTTCGCTGACAGGGGAATATGGCTACACCTTC

V: TRBV7-2
J: TRBJ2-5
D: TRBD1
size: NA
CDR3: CASSPGGLETQYF
DNA: TGTGCCAGCAGCCCAGGGGGTTTGGAGACCCAGTACTTC

V: TRBV11-2
J: TRBJ2-1
D: NA
size: NA
CDR3: CASSLERDYEQFF
DNA: TGTGCCAGCAGCTTAGAGCGAGACTATGAGCAGTTCTTC

V: TRBV4-1
J: TRBJ1-1
D: NA
size: many
CDR3: CASTPSGGGMSGYTEAFF
DNA: TGCGCCAGCACACCTTCGGGGGGGGGGATGAGTGGGTACACTGAAGCTTTCTTT

V: TRBV30
J: TRBJ1-2
D: NA
size: many
CDR3: CAWSVDYGYTF
DNA: TGTGCCTGGAGTGTGGACTATGGCTACACCTTC

V: TRBV2
J: TRBJ1-5
D: NA
size: NA
CDR3: CASSGGGRSYQPQHF
DNA: TGTGCCAGCAGTGGCGGGGGAAGGTCGTATCAGCCCCAGCATTTT

V: TRBV4-3
J: TRBJ2-1
D: NA
size: many
CDR3: CASSQDRALYNEQFF
DNA: TGCGCCAGCAGCCAAGACAGGGCCCTCTACAATGAGCAGTTCTTC

V: TRBV4-1
J: TRBJ2-3
D: TRBD2
size: NA
CDR3: CASSQDHSAGGPSDTQYF
DNA: TGCGCCAGCAGCCAAGATCATTCAGCGGGAGGGCCTTCGGATACGCAGTATTTT

V: TRBV7-2
J: TRBJ2-7
D: TRBD1
size: many
CDR3: CASSPTSDRAYEQYF
DNA: TGTGCCAGCAGCCCCACAAGTGACAGGGCTTACGAGCAGTACTTC

V: TRBV20-1
J: TRBJ2-5
D: NA
size: many
CDR3: CSAIEETQYF
DNA: TGCAGTGCTATTGAAGAGACCCAGTACTTC

V: TRBV7-9
J: TRBJ1-1
D: NA
size: many
CDR3: CASSLALGRDTEAFF
DNA: TGTGCCAGCAGCTTAGCGCTTGGACGTGACACTGAAGCTTTCTTT

V: TRBV4-3
J: TRBJ1-6
D: NA
size: many
CDR3: CASSQGSGADSYNSPLHF
DNA: TGCGCCAGCAGCCAAGGTTCAGGGGCCGACTCCTATAATTCACCCCTCCACTTT

V: TRBV2
J: TRBJ1-2
D: TRBD1
size: many
CDR3: CASRATGGNYGYTF
DNA: TGTGCCAGCAGAGCGACAGGGGGAAACTATGGCTACACCTTC

V: TRBV7-2
J: TRBJ1-2
D: NA
size: many
CDR3: CASSLATERPYGYTF
DNA: TGTGCCAGCAGCTTAGCTACCGAGCGCCCCTATGGCTACACCTTC

V: TRBV5-1
J: TRBJ2-3
D: TRBD2
size: NA
CDR3: CARQTGLAGNLASTDTQYF
DNA: TGCGCCAGACAAACGGGACTAGCGGGGAACCTTGCTAGCACAGATACGCAGTATTTT

V: TRBV2
J: TRBJ1-6
D: NA
size: NA
CDR3: CASTQGQGDNSPLHF
DNA: TGTGCCAGCACCCAGGGGCAGGGCGATAATTCACCCCTCCACTTT

V: TRBV3-1
J: TRBJ2-7
D: TRBD1
size: many
CDR3: CASSQDLGTGDEQYF
DNA: TGTGCCAGCAGCCAAGATTTAGGGACAGGTGACGAGCAGTACTTC

V: TRBV19
J: TRBJ2-5
D: TRBD2
size: many
CDR3: CASSSRTSGAQETQYF
DNA: TGTGCCAGTAGTTCCAGGACTAGCGGAGCCCAAGAGACCCAGTACTTC

V: TRBV25-1
J: TRBJ2-7
D: NA
size: many
CDR3: CASSADRSTYEQYF
DNA: TGTGCCAGCAGTGCAGACAGGTCAACCTACGAGCAGTACTTC

V: TRBV6-2/TRBV6-3
J: TRBJ2-3
D: NA
size: many
CDR3: CASSYRGTFSTDTQYF
DNA: TGTGCCAGCAGTTACCGCGGGACATTCAGCACAGATACGCAGTATTTT

V: TRBV5-5
J: TRBJ2-1
D: NA
size: many
CDR3: CASSLGARSYNEQFF
DNA: TGTGCCAGCAGCTTAGGGGCGCGTTCCTACAATGAGCAGTTCTTC

V: TRBV18
J: TRBJ1-5
D: NA
size: many
CDR3: CASSPQGTQPQHF
DNA: TGTGCCAGCTCACCACAGGGCACGCAGCCCCAGCATTTT

V: TRBV24-1
J: TRBJ2-5
D: TRBD1
size: many
CDR3: CATSDWGKGGGQETQYF
DNA: TGTGCCACCAGTGATTGGGGAAAAGGGGGCGGACAAGAGACCCAGTACTTC

V: TRBV28
J: TRBJ2-7
D: NA
size: many
CDR3: CASSLAHPYEQYF
DNA: TGTGCCAGCAGTTTAGCTCATCCCTACGAGCAGTACTTC

V: TRBV7-2
J: TRBJ2-3
D: TRBD2
size: many
CDR3: CASSLRGLAGVGSTDTQYF
DNA: TGTGCCAGCAGCCTACGGGGACTAGCGGGAGTGGGGAGCACAGATACGCAGTATTTT

V: TRBV28
J: TRBJ2-1
D: NA
size: NA
CDR3: CASSLQGGYYNEQFF
DNA: TGTGCCAGCAGTTTACAAGGGGGGTACTACAATGAGCAGTTCTTC

V: TRBV27
J: TRBJ2-6
D: NA
size: NA
CDR3: CASSLRARGTGANVLTF
DNA: TGTGCCAGCAGTCTAAGGGCCCGGGGGACGGGGGCCAACGTCCTGACTTTC

V: TRBV2
J: TRBJ1-2
D: NA
size: many
CDR3: CASSVDRSDGYTF
DNA: TGTGCCAGCAGTGTGGACCGGTCTGATGGCTACACCTTC

V: TRBV28
J: TRBJ2-2
D: TRBD2
size: many
CDR3: CASNSGGADTGELFF
DNA: TGTGCCAGCAACTCGGGGGGGGCCGACACCGGGGAGCTGTTTTTT

V: TRBV15
J: TRBJ1-4
D: TRBD1
size: many
CDR3: CATSGDRRATNEKLFF
DNA: TGTGCCACCAGCGGGGACAGGCGTGCAACTAATGAAAAACTGTTTTTT

V: TRBV18
J: TRBJ2-7
D: TRBD2
size: few
CDR3: CASSLSQRGDYEQYF
DNA: TGTGCCAGCTCGCTCTCTCAGCGGGGGGACTACGAGCAGTACTTC